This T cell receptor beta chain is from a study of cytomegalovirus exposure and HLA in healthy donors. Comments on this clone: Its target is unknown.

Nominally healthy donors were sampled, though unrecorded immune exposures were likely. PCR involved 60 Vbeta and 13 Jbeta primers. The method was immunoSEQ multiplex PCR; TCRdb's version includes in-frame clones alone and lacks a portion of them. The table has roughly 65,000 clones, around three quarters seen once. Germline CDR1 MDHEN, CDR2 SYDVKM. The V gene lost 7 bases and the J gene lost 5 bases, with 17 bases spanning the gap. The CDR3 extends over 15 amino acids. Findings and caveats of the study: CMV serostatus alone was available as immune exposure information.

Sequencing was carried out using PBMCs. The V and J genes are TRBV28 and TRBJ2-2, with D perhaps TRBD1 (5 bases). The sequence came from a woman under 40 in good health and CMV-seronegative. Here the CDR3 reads CASTLRGRWTGELFF. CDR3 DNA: TGTGCCAGCACCCTAAGGGGCAGGTGGACCGGGGAGCTGTTTTTT.